This T cell receptor beta chain was recovered during a study of cytomegalovirus exposure and HLA in healthy donors. Profiled with immunoSEQ multiplex PCR; TCRdb holds only in-frame clones, not every one. This sample carries some 260,000 clones, about nine tenths of them seen once, and the ten largest clones take 3.1%. This clone was counted a single time. Its antigen remains unknown. The CDR3 sequence is 14 residues long. CDR1 and CDR2 (germline): GTSNPN, SVGIG (reference sequence). The trim removed 7 bases at V and 6 bases at J, leaving 7 bases unmatched. Study-level findings and limits: Investigators reported 164 TCR beta chains as tied to cytomegalovirus.

The donors were members of the approximately 130-subject validation cohort (separate from the roughly 700-subject first cohort). This receptor was identified in a woman aged 25 to 39 in good health and CMV-seronegative. Sequencing was carried out using PBMCs. The chain combines TRBV30 with TRBJ2-1, with 12 bases that match TRBD2. This CDR3 is CALLLAGGLNEQFF. For the CDR3, the DNA is TGTGCCTTACTACTAGCGGGAGGCCTCAATGAGCAGTTCTTC.